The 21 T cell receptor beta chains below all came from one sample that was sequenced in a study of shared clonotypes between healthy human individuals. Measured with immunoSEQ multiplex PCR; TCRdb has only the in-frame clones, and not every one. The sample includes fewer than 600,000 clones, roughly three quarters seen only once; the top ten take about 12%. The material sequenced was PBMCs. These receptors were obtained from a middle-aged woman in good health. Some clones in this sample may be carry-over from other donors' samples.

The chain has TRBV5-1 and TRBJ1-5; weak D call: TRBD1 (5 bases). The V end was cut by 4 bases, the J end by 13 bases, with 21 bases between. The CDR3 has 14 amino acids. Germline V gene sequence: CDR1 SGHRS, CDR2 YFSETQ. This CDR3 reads CASSQGPRDGRQHF. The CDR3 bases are TGCGCCAGCAGCCAGGGCCCGCGGGACGGACGGCAGCATTTT. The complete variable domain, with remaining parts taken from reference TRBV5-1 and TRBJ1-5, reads KAGVTQTPRYLIKTRGQQVTLSCSPISGHRSVSWYQQTPGQGLQFLFEYFSETQRNKGNFPGRFSGRQFSNSRSEMNVSTLELGDSALYLCASSQGPRDGRQHFGDGTRLSIL.

The CDR3 protein is CASSPGFRGFQLYGYTF. CDR3 DNA sequence: TGTGCCAGCAGCCCTGGATTCAGGGGTTTCCAGCTCTATGGCTACACCTTC. The chain uses TRBV11-2 and TRBJ1-2; TRBD1 is a possible D gene (6 bases). Looked up from germline, CDR1 is SGHAT and CDR2 is FQNNGV. V shed 5 bases and J shed 4 bases, with 23 bases lying between them. The CDR3 has 17 residues.

CDR3 nucleotide sequence: TGTGCCAGCAGTTTCCCCGAGCGGGTGGGAGTATACAATGAGCAGTTCTTC. As protein: CASSFPERVGVYNEQFF. The chain couples TRBV28 to TRBJ2-1; D is possibly TRBD2 (6 bases). The CDR3 sequence is 17 residues long. With 3 bases removed from V and 4 bases from J, the gap between germline ends came to 19 bases. Germline CDR1 is MDHEN and CDR2 is SYDVKM.

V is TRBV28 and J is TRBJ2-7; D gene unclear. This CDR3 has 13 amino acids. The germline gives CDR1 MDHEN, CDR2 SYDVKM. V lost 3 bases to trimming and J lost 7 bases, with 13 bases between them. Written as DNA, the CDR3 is TGTGCCAGCAGTTTCCCCCCTATAGGGGAGCAGTACTTC. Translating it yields CASSFPPIGEQYF. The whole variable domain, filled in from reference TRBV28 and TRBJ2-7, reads DVKVTQSSRYLVKRTGEKVFLECVQDMDHENMFWYRQDPGLGLRLIYFSYDVKMKEKGDIPEGYSVSREKKERFSLILESASTNQTSMYLCASSFPPIGEQYFGPGTRLTVT.

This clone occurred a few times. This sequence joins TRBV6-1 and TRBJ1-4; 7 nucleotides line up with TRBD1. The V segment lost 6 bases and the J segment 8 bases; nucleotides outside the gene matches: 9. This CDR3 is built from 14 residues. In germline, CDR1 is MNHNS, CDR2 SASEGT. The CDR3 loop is CASSAGQGGEKLFF. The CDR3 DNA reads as TGTGCCAGCAGCGCCGGGCAGGGGGGCGAAAAACTGTTTTTT.

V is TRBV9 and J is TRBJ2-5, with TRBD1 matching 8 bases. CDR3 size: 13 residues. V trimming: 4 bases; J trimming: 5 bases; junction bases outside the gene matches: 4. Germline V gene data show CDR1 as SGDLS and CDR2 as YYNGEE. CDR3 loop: CASSFQGAETQYF. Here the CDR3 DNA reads TGTGCCAGCAGCTTTCAGGGGGCCGAGACCCAGTACTTC.

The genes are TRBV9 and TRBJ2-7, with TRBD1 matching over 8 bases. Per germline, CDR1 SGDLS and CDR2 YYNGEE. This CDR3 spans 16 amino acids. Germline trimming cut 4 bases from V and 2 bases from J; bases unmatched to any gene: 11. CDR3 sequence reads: CASSQGRTGSPYEQYF. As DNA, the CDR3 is TGTGCCAGCAGCCAGGGGCGGACAGGGAGTCCCTACGAGCAGTACTTC.

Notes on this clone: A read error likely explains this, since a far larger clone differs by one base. CDR3 sequence reads: CAGSSLAGGPIYEQYF. In DNA, the CDR3 is TGTGCCGGCAGTTCCTTAGCGGGAGGGCCTATTTACGAGCAGTACTTC. The chain links TRBV28 to TRBJ2-7, with 11 nucleotides matching TRBD2. The CDR3 has 16 residues. CDR1 and CDR2 (germline): MDHEN, SYDVKM.

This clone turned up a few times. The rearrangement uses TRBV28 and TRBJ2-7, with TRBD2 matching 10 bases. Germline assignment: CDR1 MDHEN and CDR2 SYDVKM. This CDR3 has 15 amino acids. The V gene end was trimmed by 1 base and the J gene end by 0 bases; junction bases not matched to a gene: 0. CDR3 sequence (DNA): TGTGCCAGCAGTTTATCTAGCGGGAGCTCCTACGAGCAGTACTTC. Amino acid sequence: CASSLSSGSSYEQYF.

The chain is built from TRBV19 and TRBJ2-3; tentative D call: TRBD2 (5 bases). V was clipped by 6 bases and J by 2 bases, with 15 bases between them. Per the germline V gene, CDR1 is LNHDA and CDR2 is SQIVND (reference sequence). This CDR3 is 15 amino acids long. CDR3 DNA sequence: TGTGCCAGTAGCCGTCGGCGTAGCGCCACAGATACGCAGTATTTT. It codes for CASSRRRSATDTQYF.

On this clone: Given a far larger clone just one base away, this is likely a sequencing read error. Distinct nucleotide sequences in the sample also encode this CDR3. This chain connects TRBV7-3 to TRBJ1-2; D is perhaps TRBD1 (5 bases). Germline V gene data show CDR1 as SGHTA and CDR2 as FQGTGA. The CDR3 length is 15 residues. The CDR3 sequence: CASSLTGTSLYGYTF. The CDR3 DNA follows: TGTGCCAGCAGCCTAACCGGGACGTCCCTCTATGGCTACACCTTC.

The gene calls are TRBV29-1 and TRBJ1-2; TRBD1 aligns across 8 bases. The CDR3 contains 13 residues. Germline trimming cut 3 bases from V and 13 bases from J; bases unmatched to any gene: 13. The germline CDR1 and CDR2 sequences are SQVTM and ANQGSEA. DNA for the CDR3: TGCAGCGTTGACCCCCAGGGACAGGACCTTCTCACCTTC. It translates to CSVDPQGQDLLTF. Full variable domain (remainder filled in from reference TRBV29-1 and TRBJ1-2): SAVISQKPSRDICQRGTSLTIQCQVDSQVTMMFWYRQQPGQSLTLIATANQGSEATYESGFVIDKFPISRPNLTFSTLTVSNMSPEDSSIYLCSVDPQGQDLLTFGSGTRLTVV.

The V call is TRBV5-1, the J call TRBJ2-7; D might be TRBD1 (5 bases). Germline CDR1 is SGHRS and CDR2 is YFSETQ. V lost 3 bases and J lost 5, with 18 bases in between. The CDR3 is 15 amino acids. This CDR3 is CASSYYGQGRDEQYF. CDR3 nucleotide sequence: TGCGCCAGCAGCTACTACGGGCAGGGCCGTGACGAGCAGTACTTC.

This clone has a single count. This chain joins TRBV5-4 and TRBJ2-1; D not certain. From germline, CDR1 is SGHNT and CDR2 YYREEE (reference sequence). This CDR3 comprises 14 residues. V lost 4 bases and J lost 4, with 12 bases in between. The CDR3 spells CASSPPTRYNEQFF. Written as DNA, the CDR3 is TGTGCCAGCAGCCCCCCGACTCGTTACAATGAGCAGTTCTTC.

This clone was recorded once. This CDR3 is CASSIDQIQPQHF. The CDR3 DNA follows: TGTGCCAGTAGTATAGACCAGATTCAGCCCCAGCATTTT. V usage is TRBV19 and J usage is TRBJ1-5; no reliable D call. This CDR3 spans 13 amino acids. The V and J ends lost 0 bases and 6 bases respectively, with 6 bases between them. CDR1 and CDR2 from the germline V gene are LNHDA and SQIVND (reference sequence).

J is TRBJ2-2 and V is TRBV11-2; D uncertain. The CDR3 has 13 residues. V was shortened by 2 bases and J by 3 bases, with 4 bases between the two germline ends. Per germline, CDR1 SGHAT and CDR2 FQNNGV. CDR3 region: CASSLLYTGELFF. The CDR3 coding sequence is TGTGCCAGCAGCTTATTGTACACCGGGGAGCTGTTTTTT.

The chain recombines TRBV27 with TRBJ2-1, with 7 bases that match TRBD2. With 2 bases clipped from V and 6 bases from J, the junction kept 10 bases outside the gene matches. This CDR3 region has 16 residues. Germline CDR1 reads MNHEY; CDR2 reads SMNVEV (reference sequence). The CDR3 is CASSLRAGSGGNEQFF. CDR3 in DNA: TGTGCCAGCAGTTTACGGGCGGGATCGGGAGGCAATGAGCAGTTCTTC.

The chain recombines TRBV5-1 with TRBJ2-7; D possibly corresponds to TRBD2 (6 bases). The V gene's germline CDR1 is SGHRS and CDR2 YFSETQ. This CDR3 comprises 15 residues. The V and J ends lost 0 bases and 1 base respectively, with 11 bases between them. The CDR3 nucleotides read TGCGCCAGCAGCTTGGGCGGGACTCAATCCTACGAGCAGTACTTC. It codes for CASSLGGTQSYEQYF.

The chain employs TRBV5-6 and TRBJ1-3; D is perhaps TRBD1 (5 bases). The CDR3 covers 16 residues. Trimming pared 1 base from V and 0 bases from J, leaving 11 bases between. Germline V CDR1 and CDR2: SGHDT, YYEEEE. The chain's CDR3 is CASSLFGTLSGNTIYF. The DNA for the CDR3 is TGTGCCAGCAGCTTGTTCGGGACCCTCTCTGGAAACACCATATATTTT. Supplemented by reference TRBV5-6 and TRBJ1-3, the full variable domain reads DAGVTQSPTHLIKTRGQQVTLRCSPKSGHDTVSWYQQALGQGPQFIFQYYEEEERQRGNFPDRFSGHQFPNYSSELNVNALLLGDSALYLCASSLFGTLSGNTIYFGEGSWLTVV.

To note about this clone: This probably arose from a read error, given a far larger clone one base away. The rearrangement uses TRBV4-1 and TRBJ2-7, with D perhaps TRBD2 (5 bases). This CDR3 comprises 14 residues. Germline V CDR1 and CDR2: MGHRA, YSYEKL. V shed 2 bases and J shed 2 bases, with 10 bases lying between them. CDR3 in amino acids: CASSQPPGTYEQYF. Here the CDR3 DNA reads TGCGCCAGCAGCCAACCTCCCGGGACCTACGAGCAGTACTTC.

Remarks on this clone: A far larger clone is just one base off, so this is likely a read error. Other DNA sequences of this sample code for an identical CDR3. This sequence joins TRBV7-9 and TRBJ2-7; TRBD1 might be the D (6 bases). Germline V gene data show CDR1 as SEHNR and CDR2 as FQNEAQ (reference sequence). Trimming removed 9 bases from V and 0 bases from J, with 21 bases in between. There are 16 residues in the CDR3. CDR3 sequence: CARFLRQGKYSYEQYF. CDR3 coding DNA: TGTGCCAGGTTTTTGAGGCAGGGGAAATACTCCTACGAGCAGTACTTC.